This T cell receptor (beta chain) emerged from a study of blood T cell repertoires in COVID-19. Assay: immunoSEQ multiplex PCR; the TCRdb copy retains only in-frame clones and omits some. The table records 250,000 to 350,000 clones, approximately 90% of them present only once. Per germline, CDR1 SEHNR and CDR2 FQNEAQ (reference sequence). With 5 bases clipped from V and 5 bases from J, the junction kept 11 bases outside the gene matches. This CDR3 region has 16 residues. This clone appeared once. The chain combines TRBV7-9 with TRBJ2-1, with 8 positions matching TRBD1. Sequenced sample: PBMCs or T cells enriched from blood (not recorded which). The receptor's source is a woman aged 45 to 65 who had recovered from COVID-19. CDR3 loop: CASSPRMGQVHNEQFF. CDR3 in DNA: TGTGCCAGCAGCCCGAGAATGGGACAGGTCCACAATGAGCAGTTCTTC.